This T cell receptor beta chain comes out of a study of shared clonotypes between healthy human individuals. There are 19 residues in the CDR3. CDR1 SGHNT and CDR2 YENEEA come from the germline V gene. Unmatched junction bases numbered 12, after V lost 1 base and J lost 2 bases. Only CD45RO-negative cells positively selected for CCR7 counted as naive CD8 cells, so terminally differentiated effector memory CD45RA+ cells were excluded. Those who donated were healthy HIV-negative adults, with no recent acute infections or vaccinations reported. As originally analysed: ImmunoSEQ supplied junction-only sequences lacking quality scores, so filtering was different. Sequencing used immunoSEQ multiplex PCR; TCRdb keeps in-frame clones, though not all of them. From that table come the V and J calls and clone size; the DNA was used to work out D and trimming. Of about 2.2 million clones listed, 90% to 95% are singletons.

This sequence joins TRBV11-3 and TRBJ2-7; 12 bases line up with TRBD2. This receptor was obtained from a man aged 18-30 years in good health. Some clones in this sample may be carry-over from other donors' samples. The specimen was naive CD8+ T cells from PBMCs. The CDR3 DNA sequence: TGTGCCAGCAGCTTAGCTTCCTCAGATCTAGCGGGAGGGCCCTACGAGCAGTACTTC. Translation: CASSLASSDLAGGPYEQYF.